Listed below are T cell receptor beta chains from one sample, sequenced in a study of vaccination and CD4 T cells after COVID-19. Which antigens these TCRs recognize remains unknown. From the PCR reads, TCRdb called clonotypes with MiXCR, one entry per CDR3 protein. Of about 19,000 distinct CDR3 sequences listed, approximately 50% were seen once; the top ten hold about 9.8%. The sequencing used CD4+ T cells from blood, cultured in vitro, collected after SARS-CoV-2 vaccination. The receptors originated from a human donor who had recovered from COVID-19. Each CDR3 is given with its conserved first and last residue. D genes are given only for firm matches. Size is omitted from some rows. Given values are once, few, many or a class for expanded clones.

TGTGCCAGCAGCCCACAGAGTAGCAATCAGCCCCAGCATTTT | CASSPQSSNQPQHF | . | TRBV27 | . | TRBJ1-5
TGTGCCACCGTACTAGCGGGGGACTACAATGAGCAGTTCTTC | CATVLAGDYNEQFF | few | TRBV10-3 | TRBD2 | TRBJ2-1
TGTGCCAGCAGTCACACGCGGGACGGCAACACTGAAGCTTTCTTT | CASSHTRDGNTEAFF | few | TRBV6-1 | . | TRBJ1-1
TGTGCCAGCAGCCCACTGCCCGACAGTAACTATGGCTACACCTTC | CASSPLPDSNYGYTF | . | TRBV11-3 | . | TRBJ1-2
TGTGCCAGCAGTACAATGATGGTTGGCAATCAGCCCCAGCATTTT | CASSTMMVGNQPQHF | . | TRBV6-1 | . | TRBJ1-5
TGTGCCAGCAGTTTTCACAGGGAGTCTGGCTACACCTTC | CASSFHRESGYTF | . | TRBV12-3/TRBV12-4 | . | TRBJ1-2
TGTGCCATCAGTGAACCGGGACAGACGCAAGAGACCCAGTACTTC | CAISEPGQTQETQYF | few | TRBV10-3 | TRBD1 | TRBJ2-5
TGTGCCAGCAGCTTGTCGATAGCGGGGAGCTTAGGGGAGACCCAGTACTTC | CASSLSIAGSLGETQYF | few | TRBV5-4 | TRBD2 | TRBJ2-5
TGTGCCAGCAGCCGGACTTTCCAAGAGACCCAGTACTTC | CASSRTFQETQYF | . | TRBV7-3 | . | TRBJ2-5
TGTGCCAGCAGCTTAACGGCGGGAGAGACCCAGTACTTC | CASSLTAGETQYF | . | TRBV7-3 | . | TRBJ2-5
TGTGCCAGCAGCTCGGGAGTTCGGTACAATGAGCAGTTCTTC | CASSSGVRYNEQFF | . | TRBV7-2 | . | TRBJ2-1
TGTGCCACCAGTGATACAGTCGGACAAAACCAAGAGACCCAGTACTTC | CATSDTVGQNQETQYF | few | TRBV24-1 | . | TRBJ2-5
TGTGCCAGCAGTTTTAGAGGTGGAGGCTACACCTTC | CASSFRGGGYTF | . | TRBV28 | . | TRBJ1-2
TGCAGTGCCAAAGACAGACCAAGCTCCTACGAGCAGTACTTC | CSAKDRPSSYEQYF | . | TRBV20-1 | . | TRBJ2-7
TGTGCCAGCAGCCTTAGCGGACTGTTTTTT | CASSLSGLFF | few | TRBV6-2/TRBV6-3 | . | TRBJ1-4
TGTGCCAGCAGCTTACAGGGACCCCATTCGGAAGCTTTCTTT | CASSLQGPHSEAFF | . | TRBV2 | . | TRBJ1-1
TGTGCCAGTACTAAAAAGGCACAGGGGGGTGGCACTGAAGCTTTCTTT | CASTKKAQGGGTEAFF | . | TRBV19 | TRBD1 | TRBJ1-1
TGTGCCAGCAGCTTAAGTCCGGGCTCCTACAATGAGCAGTTCTTC | CASSLSPGSYNEQFF | . | TRBV7-9 | . | TRBJ2-1
TGCAGTGCCACAACTCCGACAGGGGCCAACTACACCTTC | CSATTPTGANYTF | few | TRBV20-1 | TRBD1 | TRBJ1-2
TGTGCCAGCAGCTTTGGAGGTGGCCGCGACACCGGGGAGCTGTTTTTT | CASSFGGGRDTGELFF | . | TRBV7-3 | . | TRBJ2-2
TGTGCCAGCACCGACCCACAGGGCTTGAACACTGAAGCTTTCTTT | CASTDPQGLNTEAFF | . | TRBV28 | . | TRBJ1-1
TGTGCCACCAGTAACGTTGCGGGGAAGGAGACCCAGTACTTC | CATSNVAGKETQYF | . | TRBV24-1 | . | TRBJ2-5
TGTGCCAGCAGTGGGACTAGCGGCCCCAATGAGCGGTTCTTC | CASSGTSGPNERFF | . | TRBV25-1 | TRBD2 | TRBJ2-1
TGTGCCAGCAGCTTAGAAAGGGGTTATGGCTACACCTTC | CASSLERGYGYTF | . | TRBV7-2 | . | TRBJ1-2
TGTGCCAGCAGCCCCAAACCGGGACAGGCATCAGATACGCAGTATTTT | CASSPKPGQASDTQYF | . | TRBV11-2 | TRBD1 | TRBJ2-3
TGTGCCAGTAGTCAACAGGGAAAGAGCGAGCAGTACTTC | CASSQQGKSEQYF | . | TRBV19 | . | TRBJ2-7
TGTGCCAGCAGCAGGGACGGAGGCACTGAAGCTTTCTTT | CASSRDGGTEAFF | . | TRBV6-4 | . | TRBJ1-1
TGTGCCAGCAGCTTATGGGGGGGTGGGGAGACCCAGTACTTC | CASSLWGGGETQYF | . | TRBV7-2 | TRBD2 | TRBJ2-5
TGCAGTGCTAGCCCGGGACATCTGTCTGAAGCTTTCTTT | CSASPGHLSEAFF | . | TRBV20-1 | . | TRBJ1-1
TGCAGTGCCCCCTCGGCAGGACTTTATAGCAATCAGCCCCAGCATTTT | CSAPSAGLYSNQPQHF | . | TRBV20-1 | . | TRBJ1-5
TGTGCCAGCAGTGGGCGTAAGGGGCTTCATCAGCCCCAGCATTTT | CASSGRKGLHQPQHF | . | TRBV6-1 | . | TRBJ1-5
TGTGCCAGCAGTTACGCGGGGCCAGATGGAAACACCATATATTTT | CASSYAGPDGNTIYF | few | TRBV6-2/TRBV6-3 | . | TRBJ1-3
TGCGCCAGCAGCCCGATTGGTTGGCACGCCAATGAGCAGTTCTTC | CASSPIGWHANEQFF | . | TRBV5-1 | . | TRBJ2-1
TGTGCCAGCAGTTCGCACCGGGAGGTGTCCTACGAGCAGTACTTC | CASSSHREVSYEQYF | . | TRBV6-5 | TRBD2 | TRBJ2-7
TGTGCCAGCAGGCGACTAGCGGGAGGTACAGATATGCAGTATTTT | CASRRLAGGTDMQYF | . | TRBV27 | TRBD2 | TRBJ2-3
TGTGCCAGCAGTTACTCGGAGGGGGGTAATTCACCCCTCCACTTT | CASSYSEGGNSPLHF | few | TRBV6-5 | . | TRBJ1-6
TGTGCCAGCAGCGTAGGACTAGTGAGGGATGAGCAGTTCTTC | CASSVGLVRDEQFF | few | TRBV7-2 | TRBD2 | TRBJ2-1
TGTGCCAGCAGACCCAGGGACGCCTACAATGAGCAGTTCTTC | CASRPRDAYNEQFF | few | TRBV6-1 | . | TRBJ2-1
TGCAGCGGGAGACTGGATACGCAGTATTTT | CSGRLDTQYF | . | TRBV29-1 | . | TRBJ2-3
TGTGCCAGTAGTCGCAGGGTTCAAGAGACCCAGTACTTC | CASSRRVQETQYF | . | TRBV19 | . | TRBJ2-5
TGTGCCTGGAGTGTACTGGGAACCGGTGGCTACACCTTC | CAWSVLGTGGYTF | . | TRBV30 | . | TRBJ1-2
TGTGCCAGCAGGCCCGGGCCTCGAGAGCATCAGCCCCAGCATTTT | CASRPGPREHQPQHF | . | TRBV6-1 | . | TRBJ1-5
TGTGCCAGCAGCCCTCAAAGTCTTCGCGGGAGGGATACGCAGTATTTT | CASSPQSLRGRDTQYF | . | TRBV7-2 | TRBD2 | TRBJ2-3
TGTGCCAGCAGGGAAGGGACCTACGAGCAGTACTTC | CASREGTYEQYF | . | TRBV2 | . | TRBJ2-7
TGCAGTGCTCCATACAGAGGGGGCCCTGAAGCTTTCTTT | CSAPYRGGPEAFF | few | TRBV20-1 | TRBD1 | TRBJ1-1
TGCAGTGCCAGGGAAGCCATAACCCTTAACTATGGCTACACCTTC | CSAREAITLNYGYTF | . | TRBV20-1 | . | TRBJ1-2
TGTGCCAGTAGTATTTTGGGGGCACATCAGCCCCAGCATTTT | CASSILGAHQPQHF | few | TRBV19 | . | TRBJ1-5
TGTGCCTGGAGTGTACGGCCAGGGGGCTCGGCAGATACGCAGTATTTT | CAWSVRPGGSADTQYF | . | TRBV30 | TRBD1 | TRBJ2-3
TGTGCCAGCAGTCGACAGGGGGCGGCCGGCTACACCTTC | CASSRQGAAGYTF | . | TRBV27 | TRBD1 | TRBJ1-2
TGTGCCACCAGTGACCAATGGGGCACTGAAGCTTTCTTT | CATSDQWGTEAFF | few | TRBV24-1 | . | TRBJ1-1
TGTGCCAGCAGCGACCGGACAGGGCCGGATACGCAGTATTTT | CASSDRTGPDTQYF | . | TRBV11-3 | TRBD1 | TRBJ2-3
TGTGCCAGCAGTCCCGGGCGAGCTCGAGATCTCTATGGCTACACCTTC | CASSPGRARDLYGYTF | . | TRBV27 | . | TRBJ1-2
TGCAGTGCAAGGGCAGACTATAGCAATCAGCCCCAGCATTTT | CSARADYSNQPQHF | . | TRBV20-1 | . | TRBJ1-5
TGTGCCAGCAGTTACGCAGGGGAGGGCACTGAAGCTTTCTTT | CASSYAGEGTEAFF | . | TRBV6-5 | . | TRBJ1-1
TGTGCCAGTAGTATACCTGGGACAGGGCATGGCTACACCTTC | CASSIPGTGHGYTF | few | TRBV19 | TRBD1 | TRBJ1-2
TGTGCCAGTAGTATTAGCCCGCGCACAGATACGCAGTATTTT | CASSISPRTDTQYF | . | TRBV19 | . | TRBJ2-3
TGTGCCAGCAGTGAAAACGGCAGGGAGAGGTCTGAAGCTTTCTTT | CASSENGRERSEAFF | few | TRBV25-1 | . | TRBJ1-1
TGTGCCAGCAGCCGGACAGAGAAGAACACTGAAGCTTTCTTT | CASSRTEKNTEAFF | . | TRBV7-9 | . | TRBJ1-1
TGCAATGCCCGTATACCGGGACAGGGGAATGAAAAACTGTTTTTT | CNARIPGQGNEKLFF | . | TRBV20-1 | TRBD1 | TRBJ1-4
TGTGCCAGCAGTTCGACAGGGGCTCGGTATGGCTACACCTTC | CASSSTGARYGYTF | . | TRBV27 | TRBD1 | TRBJ1-2